A selection of T cell receptor beta chains follows, all from one sample in a study of early T cells in non-severe SARS-CoV-2 infection. TCRdb re-called the 5' RACE reads through MiXCR, storing one row per CDR3 protein. This table has 50,000 to 75,000 distinct CDR3 sequences, roughly 9% appearing once. Sequencing was performed on whole blood, taken at baseline. All receptors derive from an adult who was a healthcare worker with PCR-confirmed SARS-CoV-2 infection or an uninfected control (not recorded which). Each CDR3 is given with its conserved first and last residue. A D gene is named only where the DNA matches it firmly. Where a row states a size, it is once, few, many or the class of an expanded clone; other rows omit it.

>TRBD2|TRBV29-1|many|TRBJ2-2
CSVRGGTNTGELFF
TGCAGCGTCCGGGGGGGGACGAACACCGGGGAGCTGTTTTTT
>.|TRBV19|many|TRBJ1-5
CARTPDGRNQPQHF
TGTGCCAGAACCCCGGACGGGCGCAATCAGCCCCAGCATTTT
>.|TRBV28|.|TRBJ2-1
CASSEGGWEQFF
TGTGCCAGCAGTGAGGGAGGCTGGGAGCAGTTCTTC
>TRBD2|TRBV12-3/TRBV12-4|.|TRBJ2-1
CASSLETSGYNEQFF
TGTGCCAGCAGTTTAGAGACTAGCGGTTACAATGAGCAGTTCTTC
>.|TRBV18|few|TRBJ1-1
CASSPQRNTEAFF
TGTGCCAGCTCACCTCAGAGAAACACTGAAGCTTTCTTT
>.|TRBV7-2|many|TRBJ2-1
CASSLTGAYYNEQFF
TGTGCCAGCAGCTTAACGGGAGCCTACTACAATGAGCAGTTCTTC
>.|TRBV10-3|.|TRBJ2-3
CAISLPPLDTQYF
TGTGCCATCAGTCTCCCTCCCTTAGATACGCAGTATTTT
>TRBD1|TRBV6-6|many|TRBJ2-2
CASSPTRTGVTGELFF
TGTGCCAGCAGTCCTACCCGGACAGGGGTCACCGGGGAGCTGTTTTTT
>.|TRBV7-9|.|TRBJ2-1
CASSDLGGYNEQFF
TGTGCCAGCAGCGACCTGGGGGGTTACAATGAGCAGTTCTTC
>TRBD2|TRBV12-3/TRBV12-4|many|TRBJ2-3
CASATSGSTDTQYF
TGTGCCAGCGCGACTAGCGGGAGCACAGATACGCAGTATTTT
>.|TRBV12-3/TRBV12-4|many|TRBJ2-2
CATSDQNTGELFF
TGTGCCACCTCCGACCAGAACACCGGGGAGCTGTTTTTT
>.|TRBV7-9|many|TRBJ1-3
CASSFGQTSGNTIYF
TGTGCCAGCAGCTTCGGGCAGACCTCTGGAAACACCATATATTTT
>.|TRBV10-3|many|TRBJ2-7
CAISERTEYYEQYF
TGTGCCATCAGCGAACGGACCGAATACTACGAGCAGTACTTC
>.|TRBV2|.|TRBJ2-2
CASTGSLRNMNTGELFF
TGTGCCAGCACCGGGTCTTTGCGGAATATGAACACCGGGGAGCTGTTTTTT
>.|TRBV20-1|many|TRBJ2-1
CSAEGGKADLSYNEQFF
TGCAGTGCCGAAGGAGGAAAAGCGGACCTCTCCTACAATGAGCAGTTCTTC
>TRBD2|TRBV5-1|.|TRBJ2-1
CASSDPGGPVGNEQFF
TGCGCCAGCAGTGACCCGGGGGGGCCAGTAGGTAATGAGCAGTTCTTC
>.|TRBV29-1|medium-sized|TRBJ2-5
CSVDTGRTQYF
TGCAGCGTTGACACAGGGAGGACCCAGTACTTC
>TRBD1|TRBV6-6|.|TRBJ2-2
CASSSGTGRAGELFF
TGTGCCAGCAGTTCCGGGACAGGGAGGGCCGGGGAGCTGTTTTTT
>.|TRBV5-1|many|TRBJ2-2
CASSLAPETGNTGELFF
TGCGCCAGCAGCTTGGCTCCTGAGACAGGGAACACCGGGGAGCTGTTTTTT
>TRBD2|TRBV12-3/TRBV12-4|.|TRBJ2-3
CASSSDPGLAADTQYF
TGTGCCAGCAGTTCGGACCCGGGACTAGCCGCAGATACGCAGTATTTT
>.|TRBV11-1|.|TRBJ2-5
CASSFSGEETYF
TGTGCCAGCAGCTTCTCAGGCGAAGAGACCTACTTC
>TRBD1|TRBV7-7|few|TRBJ2-5
CASSTGVVRGPETQYF
TGTGCTAGCAGCACAGGGGTCGTGAGGGGGCCGGAGACCCAGTACTTC
>.|TRBV12-3/TRBV12-4|many|TRBJ2-1
CASSPSRWDSKLSSYNEQFF
TGTGCCAGCAGCCCAAGTCGTTGGGACTCCAAATTGAGCTCCTACAATGAGCAGTTCTTC
>.|TRBV18|.|TRBJ1-2
CASSPGQNYGYTF
TGTGCCAGCTCACCCGGACAGAACTATGGCTACACCTTC
>.|TRBV12-3/TRBV12-4|.|TRBJ2-7
CASSFRELPAPYEQYF
TGTGCCAGCAGTTTCCGGGAGCTCCCGGCGCCCTACGAGCAGTACTTC
>.|TRBV7-2|many|TRBJ2-5
CASSPSPEDPGVF
TGTGCCAGCAGCCCGTCCCCCGAGGACCCGGGGGTTTTC
>.|TRBV9|few|TRBJ2-4
CASSVDVENIQYF
TGTGCCAGCAGCGTAGACGTCGAAAACATTCAGTACTTC
>TRBD1|TRBV27|many|TRBJ1-1
CASSLQGGDEAFF
TGTGCCAGCAGTTTACAGGGGGGTGATGAAGCTTTCTTT
>TRBD2|TRBV20-1|many|TRBJ2-7
CSASGREGILEQYF
TGCAGTGCTAGCGGGCGGGAGGGAATTCTCGAGCAGTACTTC
>.|TRBV6-2/TRBV6-3|few|TRBJ2-1
CASTFRGSHEQFF
TGTGCCAGCACCTTTCGGGGGAGTCATGAGCAGTTCTTC
>TRBD1|TRBV10-3|few|TRBJ1-6
CAISGDRSPLHF
TGTGCCATCAGTGGGGACAGGTCACCCCTCCACTTT